This T cell receptor beta chain was obtained from a study of T cell repertoires in cytomegalovirus infection. Study information: It can be stated that public TCR beta signatures indicated CMV infection as well as a matching HLA type. Notes on the study in general: Individuals carrying CMV plus the relevant HLA were identified by cumulative frequency of public TCR beta families. It was HLA-C-restricted CMV-specific TCR beta clonotypes that dominated the response ex vivo.

Each CDR3 protein is one row after TCRdb ran MiXCR on the reads. There are 90,000 to 120,000 distinct CDR3 sequences in the sample; less than 25% occur only once, and more than 35% lies in the top ten. This clonotype was counted a few times. Antigen: not known. V was pared by 1 base and J by 2 bases, with 11 bases between. Germline V gene sequence: CDR1 MNHNY, CDR2 SVGAGI (reference sequence). There are 16 residues in the CDR3. The source is a human donor in good health (CMV status not recorded). Some clones in this sample may be carry-over from other donors' samples. Specimen: CD8+ T cells from PBMCs. The V gene is TRBV6-6, the J gene TRBJ2-2, with D tentatively TRBD1 (6 bases). DNA of the CDR3: TGTGCCAGCAGTTACTTGGGGACAACTAACACCGGGGAGCTGTTTTTT. Protein product: CASSYLGTTNTGELFF.